This paragraph covers one T cell receptor beta chain sequence. The antigen remains undetermined. From germline, CDR1 is LGHNA and CDR2 YNFKEQ. Between the trimmed V and J ends, which lost 0 bases and 1 base, there was a span of 10 bases. The length of the CDR3 is 15 residues. This entry is derived from a study of cytotoxic CD8 clonotypes in ibrutinib-treated CLL. Study-level information: Complete response was seen in 2 patients and partial in approximately 25; roughly 12 progressed and roughly 15 stayed remitted after a median about 68 months.

Study-level findings and limits: Sampling times (in sustained-remission versus progressing patients) were not the same. Clonality increased at ibrutinib response, then returned toward baseline at progression.

Targeted sequencing depth ranged from 1 in 200,000 to 1 in 1 million T cells. TCRdb's copy holds only in-frame clones and misses some; the assay was immunoSEQ multiplex PCR. Among 130,000 to 150,000 clones listed, 70% to 80% were seen once. The clonotype was recovered from a human donor with chronic lymphocytic leukemia. The chain has TRBV4-2 and TRBJ2-7, with D perhaps matching TRBD2 (5 bases). The specimen was PBMCs, collected after 12 months of ibrutinib treatment. CDR3: CASSQERVVSYEQYF. CDR3 coding DNA: TGTGCCAGCAGCCAAGAGCGGGTAGTATCCTACGAGCAGTACTTC.